This T cell receptor beta chain was sequenced during a study of shared clonotypes between healthy human individuals. This clone was counted once. What it binds is unknown. Study-wide findings and caveats: Despite large depth, rarefaction showed incomplete sorted-subset sequencing.

In the original workflow: Filtering was not the same, since immunoSEQ gave junction-only sequences without quality scores. The data were produced by immunoSEQ multiplex PCR, yet TCRdb's version contains in-frame clones alone and is incomplete. The D gene and trimming were derived from the DNA, and the V and J assignments and clone size from that table. The sample lists some 1 million clones; around four fifths were seen once. The clonotype comes from a man aged 18 to 29 in good health. Sequencing was done on a sample of memory CD4+ T cells sorted from blood. Sample subset: CD45RA-negative fraction.

For the CDR3, the DNA is TGTGCCAGCTCGGGACTAGCCATGGCAGATACGCAGTATTTT. It codes for CASSGLAMADTQYF. The rearrangement links TRBV18 to TRBJ2-3, with 9 positions matching TRBD2. This CDR3 spans 14 amino acids. The J segment lost 4 bases and the V segment lost 6 bases, leaving 5 bases of the junction unmatched. In germline, CDR1 is KGHSH, CDR2 LQKENI.